This T cell receptor beta chain emerged from a study of T cells after posttransplantation cyclophosphamide. Whole-study results and caveats: TRB clonality was highly associated with recipient CMV seropositivity and reactivation. Donor-recipient repertoire similarity was low at 1-2 months, rising over year one. TRB overlap between skin or GI tissue T cells and blood was limited.

Busulfan-fludarabine conditioning, marrow transplant, and cyclophosphamide on days +3 and +4 were administered. This clone was observed a handful of times. Its antigen is still unknown. Assay: immunoSEQ multiplex PCR; the TCRdb copy retains only in-frame clones and omits some. The sample records some 10,000 clones, approximately 80% being singletons. Trimming removed 0 bases from V and 7 bases from J, with 13 bases in between. Germline V gene lookup returns CDR1 SGHRS and CDR2 YFSETQ. There are 15 residues in the CDR3. The chain employs TRBV5-1 and TRBJ1-4, with TRBD1 as a possible D gene (5 bases). The clonotype comes from a female patient in her forties or fifties who received an allogeneic stem cell transplant from a related donor, was CMV-positive, and had no GVHD. Some T cells may originate from the graft donor. The sample was PBMCs, taken after allogeneic stem cell transplant with posttransplant cyclophosphamide. For the CDR3, the DNA is TGCGCCAGCAGCTTGGCCATGGGGCGGAGTGAAAAACTGTTTTTT. Translated: CASSLAMGRSEKLFF. Based on the CDR3 plus reference TRBV5-1 and TRBJ1-4, the full variable domain is KAGVTQTPRYLIKTRGQQVTLSCSPISGHRSVSWYQQTPGQGLQFLFEYFSETQRNKGNFPGRFSGRQFSNSRSEMNVSTLELGDSALYLCASSLAMGRSEKLFFGSGTQLSVL.